This T cell receptor beta chain comes out of a study of radiotherapy plus CTLA-4 blockade in lung cancer. Germline lookup yields CDR1 KGHSH and CDR2 LQKENI. V gave up 3 bases and J gave up 1 base; unmatched junction bases: 4. This CDR3 contains 15 residues. Data came from immunoSEQ multiplex PCR; TCRdb stores just in-frame clones and leaves some out. Of around 80,000 clones in the sample, around 83% were seen once. This chain uses TRBV18 with TRBJ2-5; 8 nucleotides match TRBD2. The sequencing used peripheral blood, collected from a patient treated with radiotherapy plus ipilimumab. The receptor comes from a human donor with non-small cell lung cancer who had stable disease on radiotherapy plus ipilimumab. DNA of the CDR3: TGTGCCAGCTCACCGGGACTAGGCCTCCAAGAGACCCAGTACTTC. Encoded protein: CASSPGLGLQETQYF.